Sequencing of this T cell receptor beta chain was carried out in a study of blood T cells in healthy people across ages. Study-level findings and limits: CMV infection status of these donors was not known.

With a J-beta primer mix and a sample-barcoded 5' primer, a second PCR ran roughly 7 to 11 cycles. Every cDNA molecule carried a tag from a template-switch adaptor bearing 12 random nucleotides. TCRdb itself ran the 5' RACE reads through MiXCR, one entry per CDR3 protein. The sample has about 1.5 million distinct CDR3 sequences; approximately 39% are singletons. This CDR3 comprises 13 residues. Germline-derived CDR1 and CDR2 are MNHEY and SVGEGT. As for this clonotype: What it binds is not known. At one of its ends the junction is not consistent with the germline gene, which may arise from a read error.

In each sample, at least 7 million PBMCs were isolated. This chain uses TRBV6-2 or TRBV6-3 with TRBJ2-1; a weak D match, TRBD2 (5 bases). This clonotype was sampled from a woman aged 18-30 years in good health. The sequencing input was blood. In DNA, the CDR3 is TGTGCCAGCAGTCTAGGAGACTACGATGAGCAGTTCTTC. It yields the protein CASSLGDYDEQFF.